Following are 27 T cell receptor beta chains from one sample sequenced in a study of regulatory T cells in long-lasting Graves disease. Time point of the sample: newly diagnosed GD, antithyroid drugs for less than 3 months. The TCR library was made from RNA that had been extracted from PBMCs in TRIzol. TCR beta libraries were built with iRepertoire HTBI primers and Arm-PCR of CDR3 regions. Using its own MiXCR run on the multiplex PCR reads, TCRdb lists one record per CDR3 protein. The sample consists of roughly 400,000 distinct CDR3 sequences, less than 20% of them appearing once. These data are also associated with another study on T cells in Graves' hyperthyroidism and ophthalmopathy.

The sequencing used peripheral blood mononuclear cells (PBMCs), collected at new diagnosis, from a patient treated with antithyroid drugs. Every receptor here comes from a woman aged 18-29 years with Graves disease.

This clonotype has just a few counts. V gene TRBV5-1 combines with J gene TRBJ1-5; weak D call: TRBD1 (5 bases). CDR3 length: 12 amino acids. Trimming shortened V by 0 bases and J by 9 bases, and 7 bases separated the two germline ends. In germline, CDR1 is SGHRS, CDR2 YFSETQ. In DNA form, the CDR3 reads TGCGCCAGCAGCTTGGCGGGGGGGCCCCAGCATTTT. This translates into CASSLAGGPQHF. Drawing the rest from reference TRBV5-1 and TRBJ1-5, the complete variable domain is KAGVTQTPRYLIKTRGQQVTLSCSPISGHRSVSWYQQTPGQGLQFLFEYFSETQRNKGNFPGRFSGRQFSNSRSEMNVSTLELGDSALYLCASSLAGGPQHFGDGTRLSIL.

This chain connects TRBV5-6 to TRBJ2-5, with D perhaps matching TRBD1 (6 bases). The CDR3 extends over 15 amino acids. The V gene lost 4 bases and the J gene lost 0 bases, with 13 bases spanning the gap. Germline values: CDR1 SGHDT, CDR2 YYEEEE. The CDR3 nucleotides read TGTGCCAGCAGCCCGGCAGGGACACACCAAGAGACCCAGTACTTC. Its protein product is CASSPAGTHQETQYF.

In this sample, this clonotype turned up many times. V usage is TRBV20-1 and J usage is TRBJ2-3; 8 bases match TRBD1. Germline CDR1 DFQATT, CDR2 SNEGSKA (reference sequence). With 5 bases clipped from V and 1 base from J, the junction kept 8 bases outside the gene matches. The length of the CDR3 is 15 residues. The CDR3 sequence is CSAHLGRGRTDTQYF. For the CDR3, the DNA is TGCAGTGCTCATCTGGGCAGGGGGCGCACAGATACGCAGTATTTT.

This clonotype was detected only a few times. This chain connects TRBV5-1 to TRBJ1-1; the match to TRBD1 covers 7 bases. The CDR3 runs to 14 residues. Germline lookup yields CDR1 SGHRS and CDR2 YFSETQ. Trimming removed 7 bases from V and 3 bases from J; junction bases left unmatched: 9. The CDR3 loop reads CASCDQGGDTEAFF. The CDR3 coding sequence is TGCGCCAGCTGCGACCAGGGGGGGGACACTGAAGCTTTCTTT.

This clonotype was seen ten or more times. V is TRBV20-1 and J is TRBJ1-1, with 8 bases lining up with TRBD1. The CDR3 has 14 residues. The J segment lost 6 bases and the V segment lost 5 bases, leaving 11 bases of the junction unmatched. The germline CDR1 and CDR2 sequences are DFQATT and SNEGSKA (reference sequence). The CDR3 is CSAFAGTGSPEAFF. DNA for the CDR3: TGCAGTGCTTTCGCCGGGACAGGAAGCCCTGAAGCTTTCTTT.

The V gene is TRBV20-1, the J gene TRBJ2-4, with D possibly matching TRBD1 (5 bases). CDR3 length equals 13 residues. Germline loops: CDR1 DFQATT, CDR2 SNEGSKA (reference sequence). Trimming took off 3 bases at V and 3 bases at J, with 9 bases between the two ends. The CDR3 loop reads CSASSGNKNIQYF. DNA of the CDR3: TGCAGTGCTAGTTCAGGGAACAAAAACATTCAGTACTTC.

At least ten counts were recorded for this clonotype. V and J are TRBV11-2 and TRBJ2-7; 12 bases align to TRBD2. The V and J ends lost 4 bases and 5 bases, in that order; junction bases with no gene match: 21. From germline, CDR1 is SGHAT and CDR2 FQNNGV. This CDR3 region has 20 residues. As DNA, the CDR3 is TGTGCCAGCAGCTATCCCACAACCGACCGACTAGCGGGAGAGAAAAACGAGCAGTACTTC. This codes for CASSYPTTDRLAGEKNEQYF. Supplemented by reference TRBV11-2 and TRBJ2-7, the full variable domain reads EAGVAQSPRYKIIEKRQSVAFWCNPISGHATLYWYQQILGQGPKLLIQFQNNGVVDDSQLPKDRFSAERLKGVDSTLKIQPAKLEDSAVYLCASSYPTTDRLAGEKNEQYFGPGTRLTVT.

This clonotype was observed many times. The chain uses TRBV27 and TRBJ2-7; a weak D match, TRBD2 (7 bases). The germline CDR1 and CDR2 sequences are MNHEY and SMNVEV (reference sequence). The CDR3 spans 14 residues. The V and J ends lost 6 bases and 2 bases respectively, with 14 bases between them. The CDR3 sequence: CASSEGGLAYEQYF. The CDR3 DNA is TGTGCCAGCAGCGAGGGGGGGCTAGCCTACGAGCAGTACTTC.

This chain connects TRBV6-2 or TRBV6-3 to TRBJ2-3; D remains ambiguous. V was trimmed by 3 bases and J by 0 bases, leaving 13 bases between them. The CDR3 consists of 16 residues. Germline V gives CDR1 MNHEY, CDR2 SVGEGT. The CDR3 protein is CASSYLIVPSTDTQYF. CDR3 sequence (DNA): TGTGCCAGCAGTTATCTGATAGTCCCGAGCACAGATACGCAGTATTTT.

This clonotype showed up just once. CDR3 sequence reads: CASSYSGTITDTQYF. The DNA of the CDR3 is TGTGCCAGCAGTTATTCCGGGACCATCACAGATACGCAGTATTTT. V gene TRBV6-2 or TRBV6-3 combines with J gene TRBJ2-3; D is tentatively TRBD1 or TRBD2 (5 bases each). Germline lookup yields CDR1 MNHEY and CDR2 SVGEGT. With 3 bases removed from V and 2 bases from J, the gap between germline ends came to 12 bases. The CDR3 covers 15 residues.

This clonotype turned up a few times. The chain joins TRBV15 to TRBJ2-7; 8 nucleotides align to TRBD1. CDR1 and CDR2 (germline): LNHNV, YYDKDF (reference sequence). V shed 9 bases and J 7 bases; nucleotides not matched to a gene: 11. The CDR3 totals 13 residues. CDR3 DNA: TGTGCCACACGCTTTTGGGGACAGGAAGAGCAGTACTTC. Residues: CATRFWGQEEQYF. Full variable domain (rest looked up from reference TRBV15 and TRBJ2-7): DAMVIQNPRYQVTQFGKPVTLSCSQTLNHNVMYWYQQKSSQAPKLLFHYYDKDFNNEADTPDNFQSRRPNTSFCFLDIRSPGLGDTAMYLCATRFWGQEEQYFGPGTRLTVT.

This clonotype was counted ten times or more. J is TRBJ2-3 and V is TRBV12-3 or TRBV12-4; 10 bases line up with TRBD2. This CDR3 comprises 18 residues. With 3 bases clipped from V and 3 bases from J, the junction kept 12 bases outside the gene matches. The CDR3 loop reads CASSFPATGLAKTDTQYF. The DNA for the CDR3 is TGTGCCAGCAGTTTTCCAGCCACGGGACTAGCGAAAACAGATACGCAGTATTTT.

Concerning this clonotype: A much larger clone lies one base from this, so it may be a read error. This sequence joins TRBV20-1 and TRBJ1-4; D not certain. Germline CDR1 is DFQATT and CDR2 is SNEGSKA (reference sequence). The CDR3 has 14 residues. CDR3 coding DNA: TGCAGTGCTACCCGGAGACGGGCTAATGAAAAACCGTTTTTT. The encoded protein is CSATRRRANEKPFF.

V and J are TRBV20-1 and TRBJ1-4, with D maybe TRBD1 (5 bases). The CDR3 length is 16 residues. With 3 bases removed from V and 7 bases from J, the gap between germline ends came to 21 bases. Per germline, CDR1 DFQATT and CDR2 SNEGSKA (reference sequence). In DNA form, the CDR3 reads TGCAGTGCTAGGAGGCAGGGATGGGAGGGGATTGAAAAACTGTTTTTT. Residues: CSARRQGWEGIEKLFF.

V gene TRBV6-2 or TRBV6-3 combines with J gene TRBJ1-3; D unclear. This CDR3 is 15 amino acids long. The germline gives CDR1 MNHEY, CDR2 SVGEGT. V gave up 1 base and J gave up 4 bases, with 11 bases separating them. The CDR3 region is CASSYLSGSGNTIYF. Here the CDR3 DNA reads TGTGCCAGCAGTTACTTATCGGGGAGCGGAAACACCATATATTTT.

This CDR3 is CASSFPGLGIPEAFF. DNA of the CDR3: TGTGCCAGCAGTTTCCCCGGATTGGGCATCCCTGAAGCTTTCTTT. The rearrangement uses TRBV28 and TRBJ1-1; no reliable D call. The CDR3 length is 15 residues. The germline V and J ends were trimmed by 3 bases and 6 bases, with 17 bases remaining between them. CDR1 and CDR2 (germline): MDHEN, SYDVKM.

The chain combines TRBV27 with TRBJ2-1, with 8 positions matching TRBD1. Per the germline V gene, CDR1 is MNHEY and CDR2 is SMNVEV (reference sequence). J was trimmed by 0 bases and V by 1 base; bases with no gene match: 2. The CDR3 runs to 16 residues. The CDR3 spells CASSLLGTGSYNEQFF. The CDR3 coding sequence is TGTGCCAGCAGTTTATTGGGGACAGGCTCCTACAATGAGCAGTTCTTC.

This clonotype was seen more than once but under ten times. This sequence joins TRBV19 and TRBJ2-2; the D call may be TRBD1 or TRBD2 (5 bases each). In germline, CDR1 is LNHDA, CDR2 SQIVND (reference sequence). This CDR3 spans 19 amino acids. V lost 3 bases to trimming and J lost 0 bases, with 20 bases between them. CDR3 region: CASSMGTLEPPANTGELFF. The CDR3 DNA sequence: TGTGCCAGTAGTATGGGGACCCTGGAACCCCCCGCGAACACCGGGGAGCTGTTTTTT.

This clonotype was observed at least ten times. The chain joins TRBV20-1 to TRBJ1-2, with D maybe TRBD1 (5 bases). Trimming left V 4 bases short and J 3 bases short, with 9 bases between. The CDR3 spans 12 residues. Germline loops: CDR1 DFQATT, CDR2 SNEGSKA (reference sequence). The DNA of the CDR3 is TGCAGTGCTAACGGGGCGGACTATGGCTACACCTTC. This gives the protein CSANGADYGYTF.

This clonotype has a handful of counts. The genes are TRBV6-2 or TRBV6-3 and TRBJ2-7; 10 nucleotides match TRBD1. The CDR3 consists of 18 residues. The V gene's germline CDR1 is MNHEY and CDR2 SVGEGT. Losses at the gene ends were 1 base for V and 2 bases for J; bases not matched to a gene: 11. CDR3 nucleotides: TGTGCCAGCAGTTACTTGCCCCCCGGGACAGGGGTTGCCTACGAGCAGTACTTC. It is translated as CASSYLPPGTGVAYEQYF.

This chain links TRBV11-2 with TRBJ2-4; D may be TRBD1 or TRBD2 (6 bases each). The CDR3 spans 20 residues. The V end was cut by 1 base, the J end by 1 base, with 23 bases between. CDR1 and CDR2 (germline): SGHAT, FQNNGV. CDR3 loop: CASSLAHRDSLQGAKNIQYF. CDR3 bases: TGTGCCAGCAGCTTAGCCCACAGGGACTCTCTTCAGGGGGCCAAAAACATTCAGTACTTC.

The chain employs TRBV27 and TRBJ1-1, with D uncertain. The germline V gene encodes CDR1 MNHEY and CDR2 SMNVEV (reference sequence). The CDR3 is made up of 14 amino acids. V was trimmed by 4 bases and J by 1 base, leaving 10 bases between them. CDR3: CASSSGLENTEAFF. CDR3 bases: TGTGCCAGCAGTTCGGGATTAGAGAACACTGAAGCTTTCTTT.

This clonotype occurred once. It may be a read error: a sequence one base away is much more abundant. Here the CDR3 omits its conserved ending phenylalanine or tryptophan, so a read error is the likely source. The chain uses TRBV18 and TRBJ1-4, with a tentative D call TRBD1 (6 bases). Trimming cost V 1 base and J 7 bases, with 10 bases left between them. In germline, CDR1 is KGHSH, CDR2 LQKENI. This CDR3 spans 14 amino acids. CDR3 in amino acids: CASSPQGGTEKLFL. CDR3 nucleotides: TGTGCCAGCTCACCACAGGGGGGAACTGAAAAACTGTTTTTG.

This clonotype occurred a few times. The V and J genes are TRBV7-9 and TRBJ2-3, with 9 bases aligning to TRBD2. The V segment lost 2 bases and the J segment 3 bases; nucleotides outside the gene matches: 6. Germline CDR1 is SEHNR and CDR2 is FQNEAQ (reference sequence). This CDR3 spans 16 amino acids. CDR3 sequence reads: CASSLRAGGKTDTQYF. CDR3 nucleotide sequence: TGTGCCAGCAGCTTACGGGCGGGAGGGAAGACAGATACGCAGTATTTT.

This clonotype was detected ten times or more. The gene calls are TRBV28 and TRBJ2-7, with D perhaps matching TRBD1 (5 bases). The CDR3 has 14 amino acids. Germline values: CDR1 MDHEN, CDR2 SYDVKM. Trimming stripped 3 bases from V and 5 bases from J, with 14 bases between. The CDR3 sequence: CASSFRQPRDEQYF. The CDR3, as DNA: TGTGCCAGCAGTTTCAGACAGCCAAGAGACGAGCAGTACTTC. Looking up the rest from reference TRBV28 and TRBJ2-7 gives the full variable domain: DVKVTQSSRYLVKRTGEKVFLECVQDMDHENMFWYRQDPGLGLRLIYFSYDVKMKEKGDIPEGYSVSREKKERFSLILESASTNQTSMYLCASSFRQPRDEQYFGPGTRLTVT.

The chain combines TRBV2 with TRBJ2-1; 16 bases agree with TRBD2. This CDR3 is 19 amino acids long. From germline, CDR1 is SNHLY and CDR2 FYNNEI. V lost 6 bases to trimming and J lost 7 bases; unmatched junction nucleotides: 15. The CDR3 sequence: CASSLGTSGRALSVNEQFF. The CDR3 nucleotides are TGTGCCAGCAGCCTCGGGACTAGCGGGAGGGCCCTCTCTGTGAATGAGCAGTTCTTC.

This clonotype was found many times. The V gene is TRBV20-1, the J gene TRBJ1-1, with 10 bases matching TRBD1. Per germline, CDR1 DFQATT and CDR2 SNEGSKA (reference sequence). With 1 base clipped from V and 5 bases from J, the junction kept 16 bases outside the gene matches. CDR3 length: 18 amino acids. The CDR3 sequence is CSARGILTGQGMWTEAFF. The CDR3 DNA follows: TGCAGTGCTAGAGGGATTTTGACGGGACAGGGGATGTGGACTGAAGCTTTCTTT.